The sequence of this TCR beta chain was determined in a study of response to subunit inactivated influenza vaccine. Regarding the study as a whole: Few new T cells, the authors suggested, are recruited by each seasonal influenza vaccination.

The germline CDR1 and CDR2 sequences are MNHEY and SVGEGT. V gave up 0 bases and J gave up 5 bases, with 16 bases separating them. There are 16 residues in the CDR3. Using its own MiXCR run on the RT-PCR reads, TCRdb lists one record per CDR3 protein. The sample gives fewer than 550,000 distinct CDR3 sequences, roughly 23% of which show up once; approximately 2% is in the top ten. This clonotype was seen only a few times. Its antigen remains unknown. The gene calls are TRBV6-2 or TRBV6-3 and TRBJ1-1, with D perhaps matching TRBD1 (6 bases). The clonotype comes from a man in his fifties or sixties who received an inactivated influenza vaccine. Sequences were derived from CD4+ T cells sorted from PBMCs, sampled 5 days after vaccination. The CDR3 DNA sequence: TGTGCCAGCAGTTACTCGACGCCAGGGGTGGAGACTGAAGCTTTCTTT. Its translation is CASSYSTPGVETEAFF.